The 24 T cell receptor beta chains in this list originate from one sample, sequenced in a study of cytomegalovirus exposure and HLA in healthy donors. The study ran its PCR with 60 Vbeta and 13 Jbeta primers. Profiled with immunoSEQ multiplex PCR; TCRdb holds only in-frame clones, not every one. The sample has roughly 130,000 clones; around 70% are singletons. The sequenced sample consisted of PBMCs. These TCRs come from a woman aged 55-69 years in good health and CMV-seropositive.

This chain joins TRBV6-1 and TRBJ2-7; D might be TRBD2 (6 bases). CDR3 size: 14 residues. Germline CDR1 and CDR2: MNHNS and SASEGT. The V gene lost 6 bases and the J gene lost 1 base, with 13 bases spanning the gap. CDR3 DNA: TGTGCCAGCAGGAGGGAGGTGACTTCCTACGAGCAGTACTTC. This gives the protein CASRREVTSYEQYF.

This chain links TRBV4-1 with TRBJ2-2; 13 nucleotides agree with TRBD2. This CDR3 contains 17 residues. Losses at the gene ends were 3 bases for V and 4 bases for J; bases not matched to a gene: 5. Germline-derived CDR1 and CDR2 are MGHRA and YSYEKL. The CDR3 spells CASSHPGLAGSTGELFF. The CDR3 DNA sequence: TGCGCCAGCAGCCACCCGGGACTAGCGGGGAGCACCGGGGAGCTGTTTTTT.

Remarks on this clone: A junction boundary mismatches the germline segment, possibly from a read error. This sequence joins TRBV7-9 and TRBJ2-7; tentatively, D is TRBD2 (5 bases). The CDR3 length is 13 residues. Germline CDR1 is SEHNR and CDR2 is FQNEAQ (reference sequence). The CDR3 loop reads CSSIGGAIYEQYF. The CDR3 nucleotides read TGTTCCAGCATCGGAGGTGCGATCTACGAGCAGTACTTC. The full variable domain, its missing parts supplied by reference TRBV7-9 and TRBJ2-7, is DTGVSQNPRHKITKRGQNVTFRCDPISEHNRLYWYRQTLGQGPEFLTYFQNEAQLEKSRLLSDRFSAERPKGSFSTLEIQRTEQGDSAMYLCSSIGGAIYEQYFGPGTRLTVT.

The chain carries TRBV19 and TRBJ1-2, with 10 bases aligning to TRBD1. The ends lost 3 bases at V and 4 bases at J; junction bases unmatched: 5. CDR1 and CDR2 (germline): LNHDA, SQIVND (reference sequence). The CDR3 is 15 amino acids. The CDR3 sequence is CASSISTGGVYGYTF. The CDR3 coding sequence is TGTGCCAGTAGTATCTCGACAGGGGGCGTCTATGGCTACACCTTC.

This clone was recorded only once. V usage is TRBV18 and J usage is TRBJ1-6; 7 nucleotides line up with TRBD1. The CDR3 loop spans 15 amino acids. Trimming took 0 bases from V and 5 from J; bases not matched to a gene: 1. The germline V gene encodes CDR1 KGHSH and CDR2 LQKENI. The CDR3 DNA follows: TGTGCCAGCTCACCACCGGGGACAGATAATTCACCCCTCCACTTT. Its translation is CASSPPGTDNSPLHF.

This clone appeared a few times. The J gene is TRBJ1-5, the V gene TRBV18; TRBD1 matches 10 bases. V dropped 3 bases and J dropped 0; count of bases not matched to a gene: 11. The CDR3 runs 19 residues. CDR1 is KGHSH, CDR2 LQKENI, per germline. The CDR3 reads CASSPQKGTGADSNQPQHF. The CDR3 DNA reads TGTGCCAGCTCACCCCAAAAGGGGACAGGGGCGGATAGCAATCAGCCCCAGCATTTT.

The chain combines TRBV18 with TRBJ1-5; possibly TRBD1 for D (6 bases). Trimming stripped 5 bases from V and 0 bases from J, with 11 bases between. This CDR3 comprises 15 residues. Germline CDR1 is KGHSH and CDR2 is LQKENI. The CDR3, as DNA: TGTGCCAGCTCAATGGACAGCTATAGCAATCAGCCCCAGCATTTT. Its translation is CASSMDSYSNQPQHF.

The chain uses TRBV6-5 and TRBJ2-5, with 9 bases identical to TRBD1. The closer fit of TRBJ2-7 to the DNA end suggests the J call may be wrong. Germline V gene data show CDR1 as MNHEY and CDR2 as SVGAGI. CDR3 length: 14 amino acids. This CDR3 reads CASSFGTGNYEQYF. CDR3 nucleotide sequence: TGTGCCAGCAGTTTCGGGACAGGGAACTACGAGCAGTACTTC.

The V call is TRBV5-1, the J call TRBJ2-7, with TRBD1 matching 8 bases. With 4 bases clipped from V and 3 bases from J, the junction kept 6 bases outside the gene matches. There are 14 residues in the CDR3. In germline, CDR1 is SGHRS, CDR2 YFSETQ. CDR3 sequence: CASSPQGVHYEQYF. CDR3 DNA sequence: TGCGCCAGCAGCCCACAGGGGGTTCACTACGAGCAGTACTTC.

J is TRBJ1-1 and V is TRBV18; D may be TRBD1 (5 bases). The CDR3 is made up of 14 amino acids. V was shortened by 3 bases and J by 8 bases, with 16 bases between the two germline ends. The germline V gene encodes CDR1 KGHSH and CDR2 LQKENI. The CDR3: CASSPGSTGEEAFF. CDR3 coding DNA: TGTGCCAGCTCACCCGGGAGTACAGGCGAGGAAGCTTTCTTT.

The chain combines TRBV6-5 with TRBJ2-2, with 12 bases lining up with TRBD2. The germline V gene encodes CDR1 MNHEY and CDR2 SVGAGI. With V trimmed by 6 bases and J by 4 bases, 3 bases remained unmatched. The CDR3 length is 15 residues. The CDR3 reads CASRLAGGSTGELFF. CDR3 DNA sequence: TGTGCCAGCAGGCTAGCGGGGGGGTCCACCGGGGAGCTGTTTTTT.

This chain connects TRBV5-4 to TRBJ2-2; weak D call: TRBD1 (6 bases). The CDR3 sequence is 15 residues long. Per the germline V gene, CDR1 is SGHNT and CDR2 is YYREEE (reference sequence). Trimming removed 2 bases from V and 3 bases from J, with 11 bases in between. The CDR3 protein is CASSFTGQYTGELFF. The CDR3 nucleotides read TGTGCCAGCAGCTTTACCGGACAGTACACCGGGGAGCTGTTTTTT.

DNA for the CDR3: TGTGCCAGCAGGCGGGGGGTCGATTCACCCCTCCACTTT. Residues: CASRRGVDSPLHF. V is TRBV28 and J is TRBJ1-6; D may be TRBD1 (5 bases). CDR1 and CDR2 from the germline V gene are MDHEN and SYDVKM. This CDR3 comprises 13 residues. V was clipped by 6 bases and J by 8 bases, with 11 bases between them.

This clone was seen a few times. J is TRBJ1-2 and V is TRBV6-5; 10 bases are a match to TRBD1. Germline assignment: CDR1 MNHEY and CDR2 SVGAGI. V lost 4 bases and J lost 5; bases outside the gene matches: 4. The CDR3 sequence is 14 residues long. The CDR3 here is CASSSGTGVYGYTF. The DNA for the CDR3 is TGTGCCAGCAGTTCCGGGACAGGGGTATATGGCTACACCTTC.

This clone has a handful of counts. The V and J genes are TRBV29-1 and TRBJ1-4; 7 nucleotides agree with TRBD1. The CDR3 sequence is 12 residues long. CDR1 SQVTM and CDR2 ANQGSEA come from the germline V gene. With 4 bases clipped from V and 5 bases from J, the junction kept 1 base outside the gene matches. This chain's CDR3 is CSVGQGNEKLFF. The CDR3 region has the DNA TGCAGCGTTGGACAGGGAAATGAAAAACTGTTTTTT.

This clone was counted only a few times. The rearrangement joins TRBV6-5 to TRBJ1-1; 7 nucleotides match TRBD1. CDR3 length: 14 amino acids. CDR1 and CDR2 from the germline V gene are MNHEY and SVGAGI. The trim removed 7 bases at V and 0 bases at J, leaving 5 bases unmatched. The CDR3 DNA sequence: TGTGCCAGCAATCACAGGGGCATGAACACTGAAGCTTTCTTT. Translated: CASNHRGMNTEAFF.

The chain is built from TRBV27 and TRBJ1-2; tentatively, D is TRBD1 (5 bases). The CDR3 totals 15 residues. CDR1 MNHEY and CDR2 SMNVEV come from the germline V gene (reference sequence). V dropped 6 bases and J dropped 1 base, with 15 bases sitting between them. This chain's CDR3 is CASRPGLGNNYGYTF. The CDR3 bases are TGTGCCAGCAGGCCAGGGTTGGGTAATAACTATGGCTACACCTTC.

The J gene is TRBJ2-3, the V gene TRBV6-5, with 8 nucleotides matching TRBD1. The V segment lost 2 bases and the J segment 2 bases; nucleotides outside the gene matches: 6. CDR3 length: 16 amino acids. Germline CDR1 is MNHEY and CDR2 is SVGAGI. The CDR3 protein is CASSYLPGGPTDTQYF. The CDR3 region has the DNA TGTGCCAGCAGTTACCTGCCAGGGGGCCCCACAGATACGCAGTATTTT.

This sequence joins TRBV6-5 and TRBJ2-2, with TRBD1 identical over 10 bases. The trim removed 7 bases at V and 4 bases at J, leaving 3 bases unmatched. CDR1 and CDR2 from the germline V gene are MNHEY and SVGAGI. The CDR3 spans 14 residues. The CDR3 DNA reads TGTGCCAGCACATGGACAGGGGGCACCGGGGAGCTGTTTTTT. This encodes CASTWTGGTGELFF.

In its sample, this clone was seen a few times. The V call is TRBV6-1, the J call TRBJ1-1, with TRBD1 matching over 7 bases. The germline CDR1 and CDR2 sequences are MNHNS and SASEGT. The CDR3 totals 13 residues. Trimming took 10 bases from V and 2 from J; bases not matched to a gene: 7. As DNA, the CDR3 is TGTGCCACTCAGGGGGTCCTCAACACTGAAGCTTTCTTT. Translated: CATQGVLNTEAFF.

This clone ranks as medium-sized (0.01 to 0.1%). J is TRBJ2-7 and V is TRBV6-5, with 8 positions matching TRBD1. Germline CDR1 reads MNHEY; CDR2 reads SVGAGI. The CDR3 is 13 residues long. V dropped 6 bases and J dropped 5; count of bases not matched to a gene: 6. CDR3 sequence (DNA): TGTGCCAGCAGGGGCTGGACAGGGCACGAGCAGTACTTC. Translating gives CASRGWTGHEQYF.

This chain connects TRBV5-6 to TRBJ1-2, with D maybe TRBD1 (6 bases). Trimming pared 4 bases from V and 8 bases from J, leaving 21 bases between. The CDR3 has 15 residues. Germline lookup yields CDR1 SGHDT and CDR2 YYEEEE. In DNA, the CDR3 is TGTGCCAGCAGCACCTGGGGGCGCAGGTCTGGGGGCTACACCTTC. Protein sequence: CASSTWGRRSGGYTF.

The V call is TRBV7-2, the J call TRBJ2-5; TRBD2 agrees at 9 bases. The CDR3 spans 16 residues. V lost 5 bases, J lost 4 bases, and 11 bases stayed unmatched. Germline lookup yields CDR1 SGHTA and CDR2 FQGNSA. CDR3 nucleotide sequence: TGTGCCAGCAGCCCCCTAGGCGGGGGGGCCGGAGAGACCCAGTACTTC. This translates into CASSPLGGGAGETQYF.

The rearrangement links TRBV5-4 to TRBJ2-2; the match to TRBD1 covers 11 bases. Germline CDR1 is SGHNT and CDR2 is YYREEE (reference sequence). This CDR3 comprises 15 residues. The CDR3 loop reads CATHPRTGGPGELFF. The CDR3 bases are TGTGCGACCCACCCCCGGACAGGGGGCCCCGGGGAGCTGTTTTTT.